Below are 8 T cell receptor beta chains sequenced from a single sample in a study of control samples from healthy donors and cancer patients. Using immunoSEQ multiplex PCR, the repertoire was profiled, and TCRdb retains in-frame clones only, with some absent. The sample lists over 25,000 clones, around nine tenths occurring once. Sequencing was performed on formalin-fixed, paraffin-embedded tissue. The receptors were sampled from a female donor with melanoma.

V usage is TRBV10-3 and J usage is TRBJ1-6; D remains unclear. The CDR3 covers 12 residues. V was cut by 0 bases and J by 8 bases, with 2 bases left in between. Looked up from germline, CDR1 is ENHRY and CDR2 is SYGVKD. CDR3 sequence reads: CAISESDSPLHF. The DNA for the CDR3 is TGTGCCATCAGTGAGTCAGATTCACCCCTCCACTTT.

The chain uses TRBV6-5 and TRBJ1-2; TRBD1 matches 9 bases. V was clipped by 4 bases and J by 7 bases; unmatched bases: 10. The CDR3 length is 15 residues. Per germline, CDR1 MNHEY and CDR2 SVGAGI. The DNA for the CDR3 is TGTGCCAGCAGTTTCCCGGGACAGGGTAGGGGTGGCTACACCTTC. It translates to CASSFPGQGRGGYTF.

This sequence joins TRBV20-1 and TRBJ2-7; 7 bases fit TRBD1. This CDR3 is 11 amino acids long. Looked up from germline, CDR1 is DFQATT and CDR2 is SNEGSKA (reference sequence). With V trimmed by 2 bases and J by 5 bases, 0 bases remained unmatched. The CDR3 region is CSARQGDEQYF. CDR3 nucleotide sequence: TGCAGTGCTAGACAGGGGGACGAGCAGTACTTC.

This sequence joins TRBV12-3 or TRBV12-4 and TRBJ1-2; D perhaps matches TRBD1 (5 bases). The CDR3 runs 13 residues. V shed 3 bases and J shed 8 bases, with 13 bases lying between them. DNA for the CDR3: TGTGCCAGCAGTTTGGAGGGGAAGGGCGGCTACACCTTC. Amino acids: CASSLEGKGGYTF.

The gene calls are TRBV19 and TRBJ2-4; tentatively, D is TRBD2 (7 bases). The CDR3 covers 16 residues. V dropped 2 bases and J dropped 6 bases, with 17 bases sitting between them. CDR1 is LNHDA and CDR2 is SQIVND in the germline V gene (reference sequence). In DNA, the CDR3 is TGTGCCAGTAGTATAACGGGGGGCGGATTTGGAAACATTCAGTACTTC. The encoded protein is CASSITGGGFGNIQYF.

The chain couples TRBV19 to TRBJ1-1, with TRBD1 matching 7 bases. Unmatched junction bases numbered 8, after V lost 5 bases and J lost 2 bases. The CDR3 loop spans 15 amino acids. Germline V CDR1 and CDR2: LNHDA, SQIVND (reference sequence). CDR3 DNA: TGTGCCAGTAGTCCCACGACAGGGACCAACACTGAAGCTTTCTTT. Translated: CASSPTTGTNTEAFF.

The CDR3 protein is CASLLDGGASYEQYF. The DNA for the CDR3 is TGTGCCAGCTTGCTTGATGGGGGGGCGAGCTACGAGCAGTACTTC. The chain recombines TRBV2 with TRBJ2-7; tentatively, D is TRBD2 (7 bases). V lost 8 bases to trimming and J lost 3 bases, with 20 bases between them. The CDR3 extends over 15 amino acids. Germline values: CDR1 SNHLY, CDR2 FYNNEI.

V and J are TRBV9 and TRBJ2-5; 8 bases map to TRBD2. The CDR3 totals 15 residues. Germline values: CDR1 SGDLS, CDR2 YYNGEE. V lost 0 bases and J lost 5; bases outside the gene matches: 6. In nucleotides, the CDR3 is TGTGCCAGCAGCGTAGGTAATAGCGGGATTGAGACCCAGTACTTC. Translated: CASSVGNSGIETQYF.